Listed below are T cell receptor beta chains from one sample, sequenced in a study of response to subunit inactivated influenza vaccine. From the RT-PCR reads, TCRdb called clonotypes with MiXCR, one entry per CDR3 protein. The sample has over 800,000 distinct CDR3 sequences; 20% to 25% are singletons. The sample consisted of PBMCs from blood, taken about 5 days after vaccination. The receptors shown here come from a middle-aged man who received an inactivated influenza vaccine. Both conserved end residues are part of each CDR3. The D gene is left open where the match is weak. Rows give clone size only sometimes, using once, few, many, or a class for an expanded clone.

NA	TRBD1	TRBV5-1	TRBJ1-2	CASSAGQGVAGYGYTF	TGCGCCAGCAGCGCGGGACAGGGGGTGGCTGGCTATGGCTACACCTTC
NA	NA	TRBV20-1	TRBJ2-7	CSARDLAQPYEQYF	TGCAGTGCTAGAGATCTAGCCCAACCCTACGAGCAGTACTTC
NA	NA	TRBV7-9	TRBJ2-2	CASSLGAGHANTGELFF	TGTGCCAGCAGCTTAGGCGCCGGACACGCGAACACCGGGGAGCTGTTTTTT
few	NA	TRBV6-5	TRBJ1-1	CASSYAVGAITEAFF	TGTGCCAGCAGTTACGCGGTAGGAGCTATCACTGAAGCTTTCTTT
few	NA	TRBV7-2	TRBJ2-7	CASSSVGTRDYEQYF	TGTGCCAGCAGCTCAGTGGGGACACGTGACTACGAGCAGTACTTC
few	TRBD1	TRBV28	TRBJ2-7	CASSSPRDSYEQYF	TGTGCCAGCAGTTCCCCAAGGGACAGCTACGAGCAGTACTTC
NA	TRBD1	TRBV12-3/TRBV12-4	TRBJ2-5	CASSSGTGGRETQYF	TGTGCCAGCAGTTCCGGGACAGGGGGCCGTGAGACCCAGTACTTC
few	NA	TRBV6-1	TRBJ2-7	CASRPRMVWPGEQYF	TGTGCCAGCAGACCGCGTATGGTCTGGCCGGGAGAGCAGTACTTC
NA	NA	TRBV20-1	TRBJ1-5	CSAKEGGQPQHF	TGCAGTGCTAAGGAGGGCGGTCAGCCCCAGCATTTT
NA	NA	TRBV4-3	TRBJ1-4	CASKMDGATNEKLFF	TGCGCCAGCAAGATGGACGGTGCAACTAATGAAAAACTGTTTTTT
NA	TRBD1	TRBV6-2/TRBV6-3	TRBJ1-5	CASSPRTGTPSNQPQHF	TGTGCCAGCAGTCCACGGACAGGAACACCCAGCAATCAGCCCCAGCATTTT
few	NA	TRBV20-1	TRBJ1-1	CSAREGAGQLMNTEAFF	TGCAGTGCTAGAGAGGGGGCAGGACAACTTATGAACACTGAAGCTTTCTTT
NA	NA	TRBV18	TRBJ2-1	CASSLNRHGKNEQFF	TGTGCCAGCTCACTCAACCGGCACGGTAAAAATGAGCAGTTCTTC
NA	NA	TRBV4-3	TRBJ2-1	CASSHRPHNEQFF	TGCGCCAGCAGCCACCGACCCCACAATGAGCAGTTCTTC
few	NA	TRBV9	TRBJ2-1	CASSGSGRNNEQFF	TGTGCCAGCAGTGGATCAGGGAGGAACAATGAGCAGTTCTTC
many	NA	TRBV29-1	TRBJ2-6	CSVERVTGANVLTF	TGCAGCGTTGAACGCGTCACTGGGGCCAACGTCCTGACTTTC
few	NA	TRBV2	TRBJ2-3	CASSQAPDTQYF	TGTGCCAGCAGTCAGGCCCCAGATACGCAGTATTTT
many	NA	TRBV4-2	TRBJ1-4	CASSQDQGSTNEKLFF	TGTGCCAGCAGCCAAGATCAGGGTTCAACTAATGAAAAACTGTTTTTT
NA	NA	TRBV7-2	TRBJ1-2	CASRPGQNYGYTF	TGTGCCAGCAGACCCGGACAGAACTATGGCTACACCTTC
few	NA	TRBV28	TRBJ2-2	CASSHTDSDWLNTGELFF	TGTGCCAGCAGCCATACGGATTCGGACTGGTTAAACACCGGGGAGCTGTTTTTT
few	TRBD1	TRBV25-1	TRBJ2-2	CASRADRGIVRNTGELFF	TGTGCCAGCAGAGCTGACAGGGGGATTGTACGGAACACCGGGGAGCTGTTTTTT
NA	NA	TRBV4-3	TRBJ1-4	CASSQAGTSLEKLFF	TGCGCCAGCAGCCAAGCCGGGACGTCTCTGGAAAAACTGTTTTTT
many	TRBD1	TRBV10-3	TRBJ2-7	CAISESVGTGAYEQYF	TGTGCCATCAGTGAGTCGGTGGGGACAGGGGCCTACGAGCAGTACTTC
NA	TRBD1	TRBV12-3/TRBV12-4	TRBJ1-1	CASSLASGGRAFF	TGTGCCAGCAGTTTAGCCTCAGGGGGTCGCGCTTTCTTT
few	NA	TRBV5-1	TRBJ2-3	CASNGGSTDTQYF	TGCGCCAGCAATGGGGGGTCCACAGATACGCAGTATTTT
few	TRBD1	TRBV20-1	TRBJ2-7	CSAKEGQAYEQYF	TGCAGTGCCAAGGAGGGACAGGCCTACGAGCAGTACTTC
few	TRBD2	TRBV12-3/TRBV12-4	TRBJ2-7	CASTTEFAAGGYEQYF	TGTGCCAGCACAACCGAATTTGCAGCGGGGGGCTACGAGCAGTACTTC
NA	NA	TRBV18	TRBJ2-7	CASSPTRTGEQYF	TGTGCCAGCTCACCGACTAGAACGGGCGAGCAGTACTTC
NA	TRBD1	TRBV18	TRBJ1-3	CASSPPRGQGLSSGNTIYF	TGTGCCAGCTCACCACCGAGGGGACAGGGTCTGAGCTCTGGAAACACCATATATTTT
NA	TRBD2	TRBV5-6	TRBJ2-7	CASSSEAGEFSYEQYF	TGTGCCAGCAGCTCCGAAGCGGGAGAGTTCTCCTACGAGCAGTACTTC
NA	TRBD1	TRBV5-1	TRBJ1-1	CASSYRGQGNTEAFF	TGCGCCAGCAGCTACCGGGGACAGGGGAACACTGAAGCTTTCTTT
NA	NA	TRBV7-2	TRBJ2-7	CASSLAVGRDKAYEQYF	TGTGCCAGCAGCTTAGCGGTTGGTCGAGACAAAGCCTACGAGCAGTACTTC
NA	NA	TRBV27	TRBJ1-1	CASSPLLNTEAFF	TGTGCCAGCAGTCCTTTGTTGAACACTGAAGCTTTCTTT
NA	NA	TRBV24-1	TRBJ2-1	CATSDRQWGEQFF	TGTGCCACCAGTGACAGACAGTGGGGTGAGCAGTTCTTC
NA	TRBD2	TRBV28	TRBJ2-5	CASGLAGETQYF	TGTGCCAGCGGACTAGCAGGAGAGACCCAGTACTTC
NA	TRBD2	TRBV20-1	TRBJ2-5	CSANSGGQETQYF	TGCAGTGCCAACAGCGGGGGGCAAGAGACCCAGTACTTC
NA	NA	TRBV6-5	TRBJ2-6	CASSYSRPRSSGANVLTF	TGTGCCAGCAGTTACTCGAGACCTAGATCCTCTGGGGCCAACGTCCTGACTTTC
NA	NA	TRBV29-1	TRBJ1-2	CSVEDKVGGYTF	TGCAGCGTTGAAGATAAAGTCGGTGGCTACACCTTC
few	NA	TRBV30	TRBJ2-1	CAWSTTGAPNEQFF	TGTGCCTGGAGTACCACCGGGGCTCCCAATGAGCAGTTCTTC
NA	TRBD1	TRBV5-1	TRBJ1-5	CASRDRVSNQPQHF	TGCGCCAGCAGGGACAGGGTTAGCAATCAGCCCCAGCATTTT
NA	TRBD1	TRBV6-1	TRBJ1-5	CASSAMGGDSLSNQPQHF	TGTGCCAGCAGTGCAATGGGAGGGGACAGTCTTAGCAATCAGCCCCAGCATTTT
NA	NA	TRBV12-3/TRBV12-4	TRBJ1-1	CASSLATTANTEAFF	TGTGCCAGCAGTTTAGCCACCACAGCGAACACTGAAGCTTTCTTT
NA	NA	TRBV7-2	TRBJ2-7	CASSRVGALDEQYF	TGTGCCAGCAGCCGGGTTGGGGCCTTGGACGAGCAGTACTTC
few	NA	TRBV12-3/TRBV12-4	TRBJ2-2	CASSTGIRELFF	TGTGCCAGCAGTACAGGGATCCGGGAGCTGTTTTTT
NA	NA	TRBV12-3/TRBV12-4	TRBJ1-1	CASSLQGRATEAFF	TGTGCCAGCAGTTTACAGGGGCGGGCCACTGAAGCTTTCTTT
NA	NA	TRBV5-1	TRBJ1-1	CASRPGMSTEAFF	TGCGCCAGCAGACCGGGGATGAGCACTGAAGCTTTCTTT
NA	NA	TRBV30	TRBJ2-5	CAWSKTSVPETQYF	TGTGCCTGGAGTAAAACTTCAGTACCGGAGACCCAGTACTTC
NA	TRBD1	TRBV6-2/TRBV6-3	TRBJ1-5	CASRKDRGFNQPQHF	TGTGCCAGCAGGAAGGACAGGGGATTCAATCAGCCCCAGCATTTT
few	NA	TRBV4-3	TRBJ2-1	CASSAASNEQFF	TGCGCCAGCAGCGCGGCGTCAAATGAGCAGTTCTTC
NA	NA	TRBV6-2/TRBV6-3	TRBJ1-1	CASSGPDTRARNTEAFF	TGTGCCAGCAGCGGCCCAGACACCAGGGCGAGGAACACTGAAGCTTTCTTT
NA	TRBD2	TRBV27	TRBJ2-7	CASSRLLTSGSYEQYF	TGTGCCAGCAGCCGACTACTGACTAGCGGGAGCTACGAGCAGTACTTC